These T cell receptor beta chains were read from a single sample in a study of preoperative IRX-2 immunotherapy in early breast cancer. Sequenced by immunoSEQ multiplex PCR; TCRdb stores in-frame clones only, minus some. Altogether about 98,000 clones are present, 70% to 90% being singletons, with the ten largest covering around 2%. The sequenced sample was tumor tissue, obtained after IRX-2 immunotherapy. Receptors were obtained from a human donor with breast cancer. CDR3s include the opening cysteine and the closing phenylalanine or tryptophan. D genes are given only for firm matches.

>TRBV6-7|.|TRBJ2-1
TGTGCCCTAACGGGGGAGAAACATCACAATGAGCAGTTCTTC
CALTGEKHHNEQFF
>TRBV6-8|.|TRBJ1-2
TGTGCCAGCACTCCAACGGAACCTGGCTGGCACGGATATGGCTACACCTTC
CASTPTEPGWHGYGYTF
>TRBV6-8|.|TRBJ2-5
TGTGCCAGCAGTCAGCAGAGGGAGACCCAGTACTTC
CASSQQRETQYF
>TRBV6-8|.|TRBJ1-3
TGTGCCAGCAGTTACACAGGGACCTCTGGAAACACCATATATTTT
CASSYTGTSGNTIYF
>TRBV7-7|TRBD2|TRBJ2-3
TGTGCCAGCAGCTTAGCGGCCTCTAAAATCCCAACCGGGAGGCCCTCCGATACGCAGTATTTT
CASSLAASKIPTGRPSDTQYF
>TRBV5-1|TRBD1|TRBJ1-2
TGCGCCAGCAGCATCCACCCACAGGGGTCAACAGGCTATGGCTACACCTTC
CASSIHPQGSTGYGYTF
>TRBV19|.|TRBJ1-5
TGTGCCGGGGGTGGCAGGGGTCAGCCCCAGCATTTT
CAGGGRGQPQHF
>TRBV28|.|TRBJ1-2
TGTGCCAGCAGTCAATACGGATACCTCACAGGGATCTTCAACTATGGCTACACCTTC
CASSQYGYLTGIFNYGYTF
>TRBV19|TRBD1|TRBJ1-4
TGTGCCAGTAGGCGTACCGCAGGGGGAAATAATGAAAAACTGTTTTTT
CASRRTAGGNNEKLFF
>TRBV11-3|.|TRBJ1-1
TGTGCCAGCAGCGGTACCCCACAGGGATGGAACACTGAAGCTTTCTTT
CASSGTPQGWNTEAFF
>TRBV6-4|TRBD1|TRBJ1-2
TGTGCCAGCAGAGATACCGGGACAGACTATGGCTACACCTTC
CASRDTGTDYGYTF
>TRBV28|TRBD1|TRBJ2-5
TGTGCCAGCAGTCTGCCGAATCGGGACAGGTACCAGAAGAAACAAGAGACCCAGTACTTC
CASSLPNRDRYQKKQETQYF